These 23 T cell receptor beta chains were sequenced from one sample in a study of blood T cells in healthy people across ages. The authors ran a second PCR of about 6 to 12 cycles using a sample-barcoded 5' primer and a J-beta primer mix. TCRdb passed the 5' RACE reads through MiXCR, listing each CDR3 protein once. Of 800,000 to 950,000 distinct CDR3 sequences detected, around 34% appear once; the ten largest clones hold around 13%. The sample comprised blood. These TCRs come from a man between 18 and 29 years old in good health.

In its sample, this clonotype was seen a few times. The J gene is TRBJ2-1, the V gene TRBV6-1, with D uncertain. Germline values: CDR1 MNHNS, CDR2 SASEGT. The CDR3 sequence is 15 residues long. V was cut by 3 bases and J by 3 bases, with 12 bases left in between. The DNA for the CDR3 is TGTGCCAGCAGTGAGATTGGCCAGTTCTACAATGAGCAGTTCTTC. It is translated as CASSEIGQFYNEQFF.

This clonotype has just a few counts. This chain's CDR3 is CASRKAPEDEKLFF. In DNA, the CDR3 is TGTGCCAGCAGAAAGGCCCCGGAGGATGAAAAACTGTTTTTT. This rearrangement joins TRBV27 to TRBJ1-4; D remains unclear. The V gene's germline CDR1 is MNHEY and CDR2 SMNVEV (reference sequence). The CDR3 spans 14 residues. Trimming removed 6 bases at V and 6 bases at J, with 14 bases between.

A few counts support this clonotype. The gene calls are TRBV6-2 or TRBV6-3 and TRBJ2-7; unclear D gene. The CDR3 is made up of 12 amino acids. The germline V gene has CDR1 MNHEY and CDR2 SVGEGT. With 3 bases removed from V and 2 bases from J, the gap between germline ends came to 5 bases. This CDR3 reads CASSYPPYEQYF. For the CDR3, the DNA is TGTGCCAGCAGTTATCCCCCCTACGAGCAGTACTTC.

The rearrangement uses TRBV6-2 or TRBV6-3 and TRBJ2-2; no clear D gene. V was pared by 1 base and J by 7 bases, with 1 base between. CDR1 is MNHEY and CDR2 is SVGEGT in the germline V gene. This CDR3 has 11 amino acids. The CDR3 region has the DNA TGTGCCAGCAGTTACTACGGGGAGCTGTTTTTT. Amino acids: CASSYYGELFF.

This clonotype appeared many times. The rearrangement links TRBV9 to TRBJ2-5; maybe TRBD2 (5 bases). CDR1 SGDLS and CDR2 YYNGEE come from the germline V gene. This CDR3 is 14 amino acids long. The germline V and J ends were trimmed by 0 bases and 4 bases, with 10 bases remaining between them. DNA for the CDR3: TGTGCCAGCAGCGTAGTTCCCGCGGGAGAGACCCAGTACTTC. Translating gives CASSVVPAGETQYF.

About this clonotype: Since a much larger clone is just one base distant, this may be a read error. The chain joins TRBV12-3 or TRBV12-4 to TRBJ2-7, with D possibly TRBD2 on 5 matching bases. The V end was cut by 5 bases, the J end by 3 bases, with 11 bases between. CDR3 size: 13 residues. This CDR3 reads CASSTEGYYEQYF. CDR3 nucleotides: TGTGCCAGCAGTACAGAGGGCTACTACGAGCAGTACTTC.

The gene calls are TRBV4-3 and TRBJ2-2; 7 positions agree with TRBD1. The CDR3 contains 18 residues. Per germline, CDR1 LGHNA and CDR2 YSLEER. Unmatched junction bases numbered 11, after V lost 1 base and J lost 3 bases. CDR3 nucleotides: TGCGCCAGCAGCCAAGCTCTCCTGACAGGGCCCGACACCGGGGAGCTGTTTTTT. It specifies CASSQALLTGPDTGELFF.

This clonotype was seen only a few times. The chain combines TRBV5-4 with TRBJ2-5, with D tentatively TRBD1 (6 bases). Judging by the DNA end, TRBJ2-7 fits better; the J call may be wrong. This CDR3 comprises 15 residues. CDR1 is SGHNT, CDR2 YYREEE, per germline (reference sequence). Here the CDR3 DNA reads TGTGCCAGCAGCTTGTTGGGGTCAGGGGCCTACGAGCAGTACTTC. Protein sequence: CASSLLGSGAYEQYF.

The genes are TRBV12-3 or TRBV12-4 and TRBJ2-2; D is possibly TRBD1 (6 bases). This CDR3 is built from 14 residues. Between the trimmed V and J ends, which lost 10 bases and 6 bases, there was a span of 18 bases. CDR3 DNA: TGTGCCACTCAGACCACAGGGTTGTCCGGGGAGCTGTTTTTT. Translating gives CATQTTGLSGELFF.

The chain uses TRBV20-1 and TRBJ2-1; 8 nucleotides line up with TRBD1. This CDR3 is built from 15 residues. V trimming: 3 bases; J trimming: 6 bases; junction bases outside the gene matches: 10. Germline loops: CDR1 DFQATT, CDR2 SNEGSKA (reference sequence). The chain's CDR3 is CSASDLGQVINEQFF. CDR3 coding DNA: TGCAGTGCTAGTGACCTGGGACAGGTAATCAATGAGCAGTTCTTC.

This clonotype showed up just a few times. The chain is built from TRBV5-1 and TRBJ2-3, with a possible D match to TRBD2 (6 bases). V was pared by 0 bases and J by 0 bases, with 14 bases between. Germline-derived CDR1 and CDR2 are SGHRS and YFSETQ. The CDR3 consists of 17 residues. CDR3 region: CASSLGGLLSSTDTQYF. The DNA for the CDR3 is TGCGCCAGCAGCTTGGGGGGACTGCTTTCTAGCACAGATACGCAGTATTTT. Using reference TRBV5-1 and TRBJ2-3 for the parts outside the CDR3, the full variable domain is KAGVTQTPRYLIKTRGQQVTLSCSPISGHRSVSWYQQTPGQGLQFLFEYFSETQRNKGNFPGRFSGRQFSNSRSEMNVSTLELGDSALYLCASSLGGLLSSTDTQYFGPGTRLTVL.

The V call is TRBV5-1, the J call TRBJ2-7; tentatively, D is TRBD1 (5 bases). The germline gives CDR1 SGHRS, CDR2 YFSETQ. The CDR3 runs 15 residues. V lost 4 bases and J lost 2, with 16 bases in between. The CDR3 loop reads CASSLTDRYTYEQYF. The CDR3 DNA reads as TGCGCCAGCAGCCTGACAGATCGGTACACCTACGAGCAGTACTTC. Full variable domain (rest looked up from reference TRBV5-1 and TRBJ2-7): KAGVTQTPRYLIKTRGQQVTLSCSPISGHRSVSWYQQTPGQGLQFLFEYFSETQRNKGNFPGRFSGRQFSNSRSEMNVSTLELGDSALYLCASSLTDRYTYEQYFGPGTRLTVT.

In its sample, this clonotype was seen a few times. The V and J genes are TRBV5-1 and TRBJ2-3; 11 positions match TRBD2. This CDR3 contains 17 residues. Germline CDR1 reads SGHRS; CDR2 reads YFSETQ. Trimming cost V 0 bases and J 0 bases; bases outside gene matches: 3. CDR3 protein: CASSLGLAGSSTDTQYF. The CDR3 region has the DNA TGCGCCAGCAGCTTGGGACTAGCGGGGTCTAGCACAGATACGCAGTATTTT.

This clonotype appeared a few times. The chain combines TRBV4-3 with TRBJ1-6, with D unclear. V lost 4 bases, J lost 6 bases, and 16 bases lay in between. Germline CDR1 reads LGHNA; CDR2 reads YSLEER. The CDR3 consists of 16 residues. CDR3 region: CASSPKGRPTNSPLHF. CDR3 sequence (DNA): TGCGCCAGCAGCCCAAAAGGGAGACCGACTAATTCACCCCTCCACTTT.

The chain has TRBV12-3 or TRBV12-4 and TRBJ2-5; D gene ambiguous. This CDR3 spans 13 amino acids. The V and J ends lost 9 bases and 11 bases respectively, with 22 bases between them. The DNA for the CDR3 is TGTGCCAGGTCCACTCCGCGAGGCAATGAGCAGTACTTC. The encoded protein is CARSTPRGNEQYF.

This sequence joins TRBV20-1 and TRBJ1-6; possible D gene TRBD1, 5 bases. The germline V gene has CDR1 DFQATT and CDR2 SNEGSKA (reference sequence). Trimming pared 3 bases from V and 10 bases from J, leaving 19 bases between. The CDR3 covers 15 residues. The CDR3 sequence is CSARTFGTAPSPLHF. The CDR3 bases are TGCAGTGCTAGGACCTTCGGGACCGCGCCCTCACCCCTCCACTTT.

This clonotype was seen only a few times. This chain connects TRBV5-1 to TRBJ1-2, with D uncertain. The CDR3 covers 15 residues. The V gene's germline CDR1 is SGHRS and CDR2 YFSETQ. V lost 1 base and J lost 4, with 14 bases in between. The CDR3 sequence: CASSLTADLTYGYTF. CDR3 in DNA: TGCGCCAGCAGCTTGACAGCGGACCTTACCTATGGCTACACCTTC.

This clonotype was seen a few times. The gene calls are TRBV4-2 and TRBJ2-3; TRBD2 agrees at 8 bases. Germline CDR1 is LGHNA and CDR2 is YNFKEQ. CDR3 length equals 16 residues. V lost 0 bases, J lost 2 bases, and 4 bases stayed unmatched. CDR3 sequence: CASSQEERGHTDTQYF. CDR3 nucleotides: TGTGCCAGCAGCCAAGAAGAGCGGGGGCACACAGATACGCAGTATTTT.

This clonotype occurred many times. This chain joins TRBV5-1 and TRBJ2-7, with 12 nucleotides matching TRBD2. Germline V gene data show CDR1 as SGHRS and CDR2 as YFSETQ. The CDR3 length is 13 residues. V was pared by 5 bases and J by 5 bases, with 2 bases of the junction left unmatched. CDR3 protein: CASRTSGGNEQYF. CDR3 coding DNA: TGCGCCAGCAGGACTAGCGGGGGAAACGAGCAGTACTTC.

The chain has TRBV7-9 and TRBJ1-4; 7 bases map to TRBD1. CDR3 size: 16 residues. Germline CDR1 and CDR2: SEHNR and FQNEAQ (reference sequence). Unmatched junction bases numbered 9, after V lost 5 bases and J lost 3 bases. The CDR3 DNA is TGTGCCAGCAGCGAACCCTGGGACAGTCCTAATGAAAAACTGTTTTTT. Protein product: CASSEPWDSPNEKLFF.

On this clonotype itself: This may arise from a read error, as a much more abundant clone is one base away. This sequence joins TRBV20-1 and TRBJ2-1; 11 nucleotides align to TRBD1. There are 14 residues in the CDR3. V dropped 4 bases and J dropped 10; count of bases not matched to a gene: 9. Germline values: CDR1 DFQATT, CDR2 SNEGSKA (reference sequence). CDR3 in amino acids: CSATGQGASYEQFF. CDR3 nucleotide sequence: TGCAGTGCTACCGGACAGGGGGCCTCCTACGAGCAGTTCTTC.

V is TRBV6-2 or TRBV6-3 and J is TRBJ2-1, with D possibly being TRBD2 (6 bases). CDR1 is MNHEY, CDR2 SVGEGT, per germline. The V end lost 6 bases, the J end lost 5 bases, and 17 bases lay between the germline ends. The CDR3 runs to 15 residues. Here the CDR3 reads CASSPGTSWDNEQFF. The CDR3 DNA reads TGTGCCAGCAGCCCCGGGACTTCCTGGGACAATGAGCAGTTCTTC.

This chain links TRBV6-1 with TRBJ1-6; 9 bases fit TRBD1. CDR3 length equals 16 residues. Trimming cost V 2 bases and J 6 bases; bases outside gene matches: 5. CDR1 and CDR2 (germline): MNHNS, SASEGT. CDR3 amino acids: CASSEPQGQGNSPLHF. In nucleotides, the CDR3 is TGTGCCAGCAGTGAACCCCAGGGACAGGGTAATTCACCCCTCCACTTT.